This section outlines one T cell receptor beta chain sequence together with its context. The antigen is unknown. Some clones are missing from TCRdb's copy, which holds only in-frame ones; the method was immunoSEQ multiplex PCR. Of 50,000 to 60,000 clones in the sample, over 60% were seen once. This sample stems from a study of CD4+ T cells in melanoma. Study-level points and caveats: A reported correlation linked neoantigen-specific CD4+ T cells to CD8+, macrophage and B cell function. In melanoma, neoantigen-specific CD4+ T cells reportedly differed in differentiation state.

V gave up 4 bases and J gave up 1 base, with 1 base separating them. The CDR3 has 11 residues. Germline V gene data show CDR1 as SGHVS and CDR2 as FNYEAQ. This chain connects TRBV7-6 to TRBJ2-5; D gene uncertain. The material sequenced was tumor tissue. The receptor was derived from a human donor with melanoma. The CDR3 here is CASSSQETQYF. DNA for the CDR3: TGTGCCAGCAGCTCCCAAGAGACCCAGTACTTC.